This record looks at one T cell receptor beta chain sequence and its context. Antigen unknown. The data are from a study of T cell repertoires in cytomegalovirus infection. This CDR3 contains 16 residues. Trimming took off 3 bases at V and 0 bases at J, with 9 bases between the two ends. Germline lookup yields CDR1 KGHSH and CDR2 LQKENI. A single record per CDR3 protein comes from TCRdb applying MiXCR to the reads. The sample yields about 360,000 distinct CDR3 sequences, about 35% seen once. The chain carries TRBV18 and TRBJ2-6, with unresolved D. The source material was cultured PBMCs, sampled from culture after CMV antigen stimulation. This TCR was recovered from a human donor in good health (CMV status not recorded). Some clones in this sample may be carry-over from other donors' samples. The CDR3 reads CASSPSLGSGANVLTF. CDR3 DNA sequence: TGTGCCAGCTCACCGTCCTTGGGCTCTGGGGCCAACGTCCTGACTTTC.